Presented here are 28 T cell receptor beta chains from one specimen sequenced in a study of T cell responses to AZD1222 COVID-19 vaccine. TCRdb's table, derived via immunoSEQ multiplex PCR, lists solely in-frame clones and lacks some. The sample records around 100,000 clones, approximately 90% being singletons. The material was peripheral blood, obtained on day 0 of AZD1222 vaccination. These receptors were taken from an adult in good health.

The chain is built from TRBV10-3 and TRBJ2-7; 8 bases align to TRBD2. The CDR3 loop spans 13 amino acids. Per germline, CDR1 ENHRY and CDR2 SYGVKD. V was pared by 10 bases and J by 2 bases, with 7 bases of the junction left unmatched. CDR3 DNA sequence: TGTGCCACCTGGACTAGCTCAGCCTACGAGCAGTACTTC. It specifies CATWTSSAYEQYF.

J is TRBJ2-1 and V is TRBV19, with 10 bases aligning to TRBD2. The V and J ends lost 3 bases and 4 bases, in that order; junction bases with no gene match: 3. CDR1 and CDR2 from the germline V gene are LNHDA and SQIVND (reference sequence). The CDR3 is made up of 15 amino acids. In nucleotides, the CDR3 is TGTGCCAGTAGTATCGGGACTAGCGAATACAATGAGCAGTTCTTC. Its protein is CASSIGTSEYNEQFF. Full variable domain (remainder filled in from reference TRBV19 and TRBJ2-1): DGGITQSPKYLFRKEGQNVTLSCEQNLNHDAMYWYRQDPGQGLRLIYYSQIVNDFQKGDIAEGYSVSREKKESFPLTVTSAQKNPTAFYLCASSIGTSEYNEQFFGPGTRLTVL.

This clone has a single count. The chain has TRBV12-3 or TRBV12-4 and TRBJ2-3; D is uncertain. The CDR3 spans 13 residues. V was clipped by 2 bases and J by 2 bases, with 5 bases between them. This CDR3 reads CASSLTNTDTQYF. CDR3 sequence (DNA): TGTGCCAGCAGTTTAACAAACACAGATACGCAGTATTTT.

The V call is TRBV19, the J call TRBJ1-5; no clear D. The CDR3 covers 16 residues. V was pared by 3 bases and J by 3 bases, with 15 bases between. Germline CDR1 LNHDA, CDR2 SQIVND (reference sequence). The CDR3 loop is CASSMPQNRVNQPQHF. The CDR3 DNA follows: TGTGCCAGTAGTATGCCGCAGAACAGAGTCAATCAGCCCCAGCATTTT.

This chain connects TRBV14 to TRBJ2-7, with 8 positions matching TRBD1. V lost 0 bases and J lost 4; bases outside the gene matches: 5. Germline CDR1 SGHDN, CDR2 FVKESK. The CDR3 contains 15 residues. CDR3 loop: CASSQEWTGRYEQYF. The DNA of the CDR3 is TGTGCCAGCAGCCAAGAATGGACAGGGCGATACGAGCAGTACTTC.

V and J are TRBV24-1 and TRBJ2-5; 7 bases fit TRBD2. The length of the CDR3 is 17 residues. Germline V gives CDR1 KGHDR, CDR2 SFDVKD. The V and J ends lost 4 bases and 0 bases, in that order; junction bases with no gene match: 10. CDR3 region: CATSEGRSGVYQETQYF. In DNA form, the CDR3 reads TGTGCCACCAGTGAGGGCCGGAGCGGGGTTTACCAAGAGACCCAGTACTTC.

Worth noting for this clone: Distinct nucleotide sequences in the sample also encode this CDR3. The chain combines TRBV29-1 with TRBJ2-5; D unresolved. V was trimmed by 4 bases and J by 2 bases, leaving 8 bases between them. The germline gives CDR1 SQVTM, CDR2 ANQGSEA. The CDR3 loop spans 12 amino acids. The chain's CDR3 is CSVGAAQETQYF. In nucleotides, the CDR3 is TGCAGCGTTGGGGCAGCGCAAGAGACCCAGTACTTC.

The sample holds one count of this clone. This rearrangement joins TRBV29-1 to TRBJ2-7, with D perhaps given as TRBD1 or TRBD2 (5 bases each). The germline gives CDR1 SQVTM, CDR2 ANQGSEA. This CDR3 is 13 amino acids long. V was pared by 4 bases and J by 2 bases, with 12 bases between. CDR3 nucleotide sequence: TGCAGCGTTGGAGGGGCCACAGCCTACGAGCAGTACTTC. This gives the protein CSVGGATAYEQYF.

The rearrangement uses TRBV6-1 and TRBJ2-5, with TRBD2 identical over 8 bases. Germline CDR1 reads MNHNS; CDR2 reads SASEGT. V gave up 1 base and J gave up 5 bases; unmatched junction bases: 9. The CDR3 extends over 16 amino acids. The DNA of the CDR3 is TGTGCCAGCAGTGAAGAGGCGGGAGGAGGCGCGGAGACCCAGTACTTC. Its translation: CASSEEAGGGAETQYF.

The V call is TRBV24-1, the J call TRBJ2-1; weak D call: TRBD2 (5 bases). The CDR3 is made up of 15 amino acids. The V gene's germline CDR1 is KGHDR and CDR2 SFDVKD. The ends were cut back, 0 bases at V and 7 bases at J, with 12 bases in the middle. Written as DNA, the CDR3 is TGTGCCACCAGTGATTTGAGCGGAGGCGGGAATGAGCAGTTCTTC. As protein: CATSDLSGGGNEQFF.

The genes are TRBV10-3 and TRBJ2-7, with 11 bases aligning to TRBD2. The CDR3 is 17 residues long. Germline-derived CDR1 and CDR2 are ENHRY and SYGVKD. V trimming: 3 bases; J trimming: 0 bases; junction bases outside the gene matches: 7. CDR3 sequence (DNA): TGTGCCATCAGTGAAAGACTAGCGGGACGGGGCTCCTACGAGCAGTACGTC. Residues: CAISERLAGRGSYEQYV.

This clone was detected once. The chain employs TRBV6-2 or TRBV6-3 and TRBJ1-1; D remains ambiguous. The CDR3 covers 14 residues. The germline V gene has CDR1 MNHEY and CDR2 SVGEGT. Trimming stripped 1 base from V and 1 base from J, with 7 bases between. DNA for the CDR3: TGTGCCAGCAGTTACTTGTCAGGGAACACTGAAGCTTTCTTT. This codes for CASSYLSGNTEAFF.

There are a few counts of this clone. This chain links TRBV29-1 with TRBJ2-7; D tentatively fits TRBD1 or TRBD2 (5 bases each). The V gene lost 4 bases and the J gene lost 6 bases, with 10 bases spanning the gap. Germline V gives CDR1 SQVTM, CDR2 ANQGSEA. This CDR3 spans 11 amino acids. The chain's CDR3 is CSVGDAGEQYV. The DNA of the CDR3 is TGCAGCGTTGGGGACGCGGGCGAGCAGTACGTC.

The chain uses TRBV18 and TRBJ1-1, with 7 bases matching TRBD1. Germline assignment: CDR1 KGHSH and CDR2 LQKENI. CDR3 size: 15 residues. V shed 4 bases and J 2 bases; nucleotides not matched to a gene: 7. CDR3 region: CASSQGAVGNTEAFF. The CDR3 DNA is TGTGCCAGCTCACAGGGGGCTGTAGGTAACACTGAAGCTTTCTTT.

Only a few counts were recorded for this clone. The chain links TRBV9 to TRBJ1-4, with D perhaps matching TRBD1 (6 bases). V lost 4 bases and J 6 bases, leaving 16 bases between the germline ends. This CDR3 has 15 amino acids. Germline lookup yields CDR1 SGDLS and CDR2 YYNGEE. Here the CDR3 DNA reads TGTGCCAGCAGCTTGTCTACAGGGAGGCATGAAAAACTGTTTTTT. Translation: CASSLSTGRHEKLFF.

The gene calls are TRBV6-6 and TRBJ1-2; the D is unclear. Trimming removed 2 bases from V and 0 bases from J, with 4 bases in between. This CDR3 spans 13 amino acids. Per the germline V gene, CDR1 is MNHNY and CDR2 is SVGAGI (reference sequence). The CDR3 nucleotides read TGTGCCAGCAGTTACGCCCCTAACTATGGCTACACCTTC. Residues: CASSYAPNYGYTF.

The chain has TRBV19 and TRBJ1-6; no firm D call. The CDR3 totals 13 residues. Per the germline V gene, CDR1 is LNHDA and CDR2 is SQIVND (reference sequence). The ends were cut back, 7 bases at V and 4 bases at J, with 8 bases in the middle. CDR3 loop: CASTGSYNSPLHF. The CDR3 nucleotides read TGTGCCAGTACGGGATCTTATAATTCACCCCTCCACTTT. The full variable domain, in which reference TRBV19 and TRBJ1-6 provide the parts outside the CDR3, is DGGITQSPKYLFRKEGQNVTLSCEQNLNHDAMYWYRQDPGQGLRLIYYSQIVNDFQKGDIAEGYSVSREKKESFPLTVTSAQKNPTAFYLCASTGSYNSPLHFGNGTRLTVT.

The chain has TRBV19 and TRBJ1-1, with unresolved D. Germline lookup yields CDR1 LNHDA and CDR2 SQIVND (reference sequence). The CDR3 sequence is 14 residues long. Trimming pared 10 bases from V and 3 bases from J, leaving 18 bases between. For the CDR3, the DNA is TGTGCCACTACGCCGCTTGGGTTGGACACTGAAGCTTTCTTT. Protein: CATTPLGLDTEAFF.

This chain uses TRBV6-1 with TRBJ2-3, with D possibly called TRBD1 or TRBD2 (5 bases each). Per the germline V gene, CDR1 is MNHNS and CDR2 is SASEGT. CDR3 length: 20 residues. The V and J ends lost 1 base and 0 bases respectively, with 23 bases between them. CDR3 loop: CASSEVGIGAGQSSTDTQYF. CDR3 in DNA: TGTGCCAGCAGTGAAGTTGGAATCGGGGCAGGACAATCTAGCACAGATACGCAGTATTTT.

The rearrangement links TRBV7-9 to TRBJ2-7, with 7 positions matching TRBD1. The CDR3 sequence is 16 residues long. Germline values: CDR1 SEHNR, CDR2 FQNEAQ (reference sequence). V trimming: 4 bases; J trimming: 2 bases; junction bases outside the gene matches: 11. CDR3 sequence: CASSSPLRQGTYEQYF. Here the CDR3 DNA reads TGTGCCAGCAGCTCGCCACTGAGACAGGGAACCTACGAGCAGTACTTC.

The chain recombines TRBV18 with TRBJ2-2, with D perhaps matching TRBD1 (5 bases). CDR3 length: 13 residues. Germline CDR1 reads KGHSH; CDR2 reads LQKENI. Trimming pared 6 bases from V and 6 bases from J, leaving 11 bases between. The CDR3 sequence: CASSLGQSGELFF. The CDR3 DNA follows: TGTGCCAGCTCCCTTGGACAATCCGGGGAGCTGTTTTTT.

This clone was found a few times. CDR3 DNA sequence: TGTGCCAGCAGCTCCTCAGGACAGGGGTGGGATGGCTACACCTTC. It specifies CASSSSGQGWDGYTF. The chain uses TRBV7-2 and TRBJ1-2, with 9 positions matching TRBD1. Trimming removed 4 bases from V and 6 bases from J; junction bases left unmatched: 9. Germline V gives CDR1 SGHTA, CDR2 FQGNSA. This CDR3 region has 15 residues. The whole variable domain, remainder taken from reference TRBV7-2 and TRBJ1-2, is GAGVSQSPSNKVTEKGKDVELRCDPISGHTALYWYRQSLGQGLEFLIYFQGNSAPDKSGLPSDRFSAERTGGSVSTLTIQRTQQEDSAVYLCASSSSGQGWDGYTFGSGTRLTVV.

The chain couples TRBV6-2 or TRBV6-3 to TRBJ1-1, with D unclear. The CDR3 is 13 residues long. From germline, CDR1 is MNHEY and CDR2 SVGEGT. Trimming shortened V by 1 base and J by 3 bases, and 6 bases separated the two germline ends. CDR3 nucleotide sequence: TGTGCCAGCAGTTACTATCGGGACACTGAAGCTTTCTTT. Protein sequence: CASSYYRDTEAFF.

This chain links TRBV20-1 with TRBJ1-2; unclear D gene. V shed 3 bases and J shed 4 bases, with 15 bases lying between them. CDR1 is DFQATT, CDR2 SNEGSKA, per germline (reference sequence). The CDR3 spans 14 residues. The DNA for the CDR3 is TGCAGTGCTAGTGTTTCACAGCCAGGCTATGGCTACACCTTC. It encodes CSASVSQPGYGYTF.

This sequence joins TRBV11-3 and TRBJ2-5; D may be TRBD1 (6 bases). The CDR3 runs 16 residues. Per germline, CDR1 SGHNT and CDR2 YENEEA. Trimming pared 2 bases from V and 1 base from J, leaving 14 bases between. The CDR3 bases are TGTGCCAGCAGCTTAAAACAGGGTTTTCGCCAAGAGACCCAGTACTTC. It codes for CASSLKQGFRQETQYF.

The CDR3 loop is CASSEASGTPNTGTQYF. The CDR3 region has the DNA TGTGCCAGCAGTGAAGCGTCCGGGACACCTAATACGGGGACCCAGTACTTC. V gene TRBV6-1 combines with J gene TRBJ2-5; D perhaps matches TRBD1 (6 bases). V shed 0 bases and J shed 7 bases, with 21 bases lying between them. Germline values: CDR1 MNHNS, CDR2 SASEGT. The CDR3 runs to 17 residues.

The DNA of the CDR3 is TGTGCCAGCAGTCCCGGACAGGGATTAAGTCAGCCCCAGCATTTT. It translates to CASSPGQGLSQPQHF. The chain uses TRBV6-5 and TRBJ1-5; 8 positions match TRBD1. The CDR3 loop spans 15 amino acids. V lost 5 bases, J lost 6 bases, and 9 bases stayed unmatched. Looked up from germline, CDR1 is MNHEY and CDR2 is SVGAGI.

The J gene is TRBJ2-1, the V gene TRBV21-1; the table's D call, TRBD1, was not checked against the DNA. TRBV21-1 is an annotated pseudogene. This CDR3 spans 18 amino acids. The CDR3 loop reads CASNEDSHQPTDRDEQFF. In nucleotides, the CDR3 is TGTGCCAGCAATGAAGACAGCCATCAACCAACAGATAGGGATGAGCAGTTCTTC.